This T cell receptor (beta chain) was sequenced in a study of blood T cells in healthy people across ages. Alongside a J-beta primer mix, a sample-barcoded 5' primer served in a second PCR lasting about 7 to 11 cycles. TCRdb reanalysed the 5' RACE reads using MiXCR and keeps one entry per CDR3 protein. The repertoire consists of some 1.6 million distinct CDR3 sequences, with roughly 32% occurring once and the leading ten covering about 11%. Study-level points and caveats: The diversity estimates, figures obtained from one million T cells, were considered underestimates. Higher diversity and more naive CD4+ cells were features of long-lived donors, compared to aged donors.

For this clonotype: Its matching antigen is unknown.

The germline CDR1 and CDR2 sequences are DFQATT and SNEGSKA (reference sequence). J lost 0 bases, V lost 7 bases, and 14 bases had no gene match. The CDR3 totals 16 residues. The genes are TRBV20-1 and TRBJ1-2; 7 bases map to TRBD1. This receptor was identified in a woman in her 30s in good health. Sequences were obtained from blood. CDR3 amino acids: CSVGGTELITNYGYTF. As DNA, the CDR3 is TGCAGTGTCGGAGGGACAGAACTAATCACTAACTATGGCTACACCTTC.